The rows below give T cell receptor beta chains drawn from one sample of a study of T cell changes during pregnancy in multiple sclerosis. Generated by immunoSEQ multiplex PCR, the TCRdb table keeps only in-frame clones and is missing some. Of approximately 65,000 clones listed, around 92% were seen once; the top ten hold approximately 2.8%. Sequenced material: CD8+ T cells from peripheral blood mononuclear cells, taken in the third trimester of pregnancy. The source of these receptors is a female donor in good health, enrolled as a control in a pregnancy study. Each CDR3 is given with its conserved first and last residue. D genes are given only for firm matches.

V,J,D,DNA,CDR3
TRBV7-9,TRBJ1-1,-,TGTGCCAGCAGCTTGTTAGGCGGCCGGAACACTGAAGCTTTCTTT,CASSLLGGRNTEAFF
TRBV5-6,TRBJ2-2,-,TGTGCCAGCAGCTTAACAGGGTCCGGGGAGCTGTTTTTT,CASSLTGSGELFF
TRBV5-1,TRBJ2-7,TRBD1,TGCGCCAGCAGCTTGGTCTACAGGACAGGGGGCTTGTACGAGCAGTACTTC,CASSLVYRTGGLYEQYF
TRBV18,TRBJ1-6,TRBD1,TGTGCCAGCTCACCGCCGACAGGGACAGGGTCACCCCTCCACTTT,CASSPPTGTGSPLHF
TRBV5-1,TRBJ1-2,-,TGCGCCAGCACCCCGACTAGGGGGGGCCTCGTAGGCTACACCTTC,CASTPTRGGLVGYTF
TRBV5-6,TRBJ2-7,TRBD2,TGTGCCAGCAGCTCGCTCTGGCTAGCGGGGTCCAACGAGCAGTACTTC,CASSSLWLAGSNEQYF
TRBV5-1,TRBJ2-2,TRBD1,TGCGCCAGCAGCTTTACAGGGGGCGCACTGACCGGGGAGCTGTTTTTT,CASSFTGGALTGELFF
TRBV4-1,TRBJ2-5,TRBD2,TGCGCCAGCAGCCAAGATGTAACAGCGGGGGAACTAGGGCAAGAGACCCAGTACTTC,CASSQDVTAGELGQETQYF
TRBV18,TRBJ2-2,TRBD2,TGTGCCAGCTCACTTTCCGGACTAGCGGGGAAGGCCGGGGAGCTGTTTTTT,CASSLSGLAGKAGELFF
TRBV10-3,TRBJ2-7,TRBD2,TGTGCCATCAGTGACACCCGGGGGGGGAACGAGCAGTACTTC,CAISDTRGGNEQYF
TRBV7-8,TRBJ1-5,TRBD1,TGTGCCAGCAGCTTAGAACAGGGGGCGAGCAATCAGCCCCAGCATTTT,CASSLEQGASNQPQHF
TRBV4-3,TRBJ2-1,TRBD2,TGCGCCAGCAGCCAAGAACTAGCGGGGGGTATGTACAATGAGCAGTTCTTC,CASSQELAGGMYNEQFF
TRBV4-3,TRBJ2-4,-,TGCGCCAGCAGCCAAGATGGGAGCGGAAACATTCAGTACTTC,CASSQDGSGNIQYF
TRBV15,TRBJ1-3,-,TGTGCCACCATGGAGTACTCTGGAAACACCATATATTTT,CATMEYSGNTIYF
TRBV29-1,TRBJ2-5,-,TGCAGCGGCCGACAGATCCCCCAAGAGACCCAGTACTTC,CSGRQIPQETQYF
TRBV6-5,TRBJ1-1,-,TGTGCCAGCAGTTACTTACAGGGTACTGAAGCTTTCTTT,CASSYLQGTEAFF
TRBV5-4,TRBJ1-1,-,TGTGCCAGCAGCTTATGGGGGACGGGCGGGAGCACTGAAGCTTTCTTT,CASSLWGTGGSTEAFF
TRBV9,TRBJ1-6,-,TGTGCCAGCAGCGGACAGACCGGGCTCGATTCACCCCTCCACTTT,CASSGQTGLDSPLHF
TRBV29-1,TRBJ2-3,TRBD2,TGCAGCGTCCCGACCCTAACTAGCGGGGGGTTAGATACGCAGTATTTT,CSVPTLTSGGLDTQYF
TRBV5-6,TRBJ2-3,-,TGTGCCAGCAGTCCGGGACTCCAAACAGATACGCAGTATTTT,CASSPGLQTDTQYF
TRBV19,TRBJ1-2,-,TGTGCCAGTACTTACAGGGTGTCGTATCACTATGGCTACACCTTC,CASTYRVSYHYGYTF
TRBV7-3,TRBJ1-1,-,TGTGCCAGCAGCCCCTACCGTGGCACTGAAGCTTTCTTT,CASSPYRGTEAFF
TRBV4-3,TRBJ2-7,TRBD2,TGCGCCAGCAGCCAATCGGGACTAGCGGGGCCCTACGAGCAGTACTTC,CASSQSGLAGPYEQYF
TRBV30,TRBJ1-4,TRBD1,TGTGCCTGGAAATCCGGGACAGGGGCTAATGAAAAACTGTTTTTT,CAWKSGTGANEKLFF
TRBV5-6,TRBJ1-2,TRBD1,TGTGCCAGCAGCTACGGGACAGGGGGCACGTATGGCTACACCTTC,CASSYGTGGTYGYTF